The 6 T cell receptor beta chains reported below all come from one sample, sequenced in a study of T-cell reconstitution after alpha-beta-depleted transplantation in children (dated by TCRdb to about 2016). To prepare the library, PCR was applied. The instrument given in TCRdb is Illumina HiSeq 2500. To normalize quantification of the TCRbeta repertoire, the TCR libraries were built with molecular barcoding that relied on unique molecular identifiers. Clones were called with MiXCR by TCRdb after fastp trimmed the public reads at Q25, and only in-frame beta chains were retained. One record per CDR3 amino acid sequence lists the most common genes and DNA. For this sample the table gives about 540,000 distinct CDR3 sequences, of which around 17% were detected only once. The top ten clonotypes cover 2.5% to 4% of the sample. The sample was PBMCs from the stem cell graft donor, taken from the stem cell graft. The receptors were gathered from a human donor who donated a stem cell graft to a child with acute lymphoblastic leukemia.

The V and J genes are TRBV3-1 and TRBJ1-2; a weak D match, TRBD1 (5 bases). Trimming cost V 4 bases and J 8 bases, with 14 bases left between them. Germline CDR1 is LGHDT and CDR2 is YNNKEL (reference sequence). CDR3 length equals 13 residues. CDR3 bases: TGTGCCAGCAGCCTGCAGGGCTTTGGGGGCTACACCTTC. Its protein product is CASSLQGFGGYTF. Combining the CDR3 with reference TRBV3-1 and TRBJ1-2 gives the whole variable domain DTAVSQTPKYLVTQMGNDKSIKCEQNLGHDTMYWYKQDSKKFLKIMFSYNNKELIINETVPNRFSPKSPDKAHLNLHINSLELGDSAVYFCASSLQGFGGYTFGSGTRLTVV.

The CDR3 DNA reads TGTGCCACCAGCTTGGACAGGGTATTGGTTAACTACGAGCAGTACTTC. This encodes CATSLDRVLVNYEQYF. This rearrangement joins TRBV24-1 to TRBJ2-7, with 8 bases identical to TRBD1. Germline V lookup: CDR1 KGHDR, CDR2 SFDVKD. The CDR3 has 16 amino acids. J lost 3 bases, V lost 7 bases, and 13 bases had no gene match.

V gene TRBV5-1 combines with J gene TRBJ1-2; 11 bases line up with TRBD1. The V segment lost 3 bases and the J segment 2 bases; nucleotides outside the gene matches: 6. The CDR3 is made up of 16 amino acids. Per germline, CDR1 SGHRS and CDR2 YFSETQ. The CDR3 DNA is TGCGCCAGCAGCTCCGGACAGGGGGCGTCCAACTATGGCTACACCTTC. Its translation is CASSSGQGASNYGYTF.

This clonotype has ten or more counts. This chain links TRBV7-8 with TRBJ2-7; possibly TRBD2 for D (6 bases). The CDR3 runs 13 residues. CDR1 SGHVS and CDR2 FQNEAQ come from the germline V gene. Trimming removed 4 bases from V and 1 base from J, with 8 bases in between. DNA for the CDR3: TGTGCCAGCAGCTCGGGAGAATCCTACGAGCAGTACTTC. It is translated as CASSSGESYEQYF.

This clonotype was detected only a few times. The chain recombines TRBV20-1 with TRBJ2-3, with 8 bases matching TRBD2. CDR1 and CDR2 from the germline V gene are DFQATT and SNEGSKA (reference sequence). Trimming removed 6 bases from V and 3 bases from J; junction bases left unmatched: 11. The CDR3 contains 15 residues. This CDR3 is CSAPHRGLGTDTQYF. The CDR3 bases are TGCAGTGCCCCCCACCGGGGACTAGGAACAGATACGCAGTATTTT.

In its sample, this clonotype was seen a few times. The chain links TRBV7-9 to TRBJ2-7; 8 bases are shared with TRBD2. Trimming cost V 6 bases and J 2 bases; bases outside gene matches: 6. CDR1 is SEHNR and CDR2 is FQNEAQ in the germline V gene (reference sequence). The CDR3 loop spans 14 amino acids. The CDR3 coding sequence is TGTGCCAGCAGAAGCGGGAGTACCCCCTACGAGCAGTACTTC. Protein: CASRSGSTPYEQYF.